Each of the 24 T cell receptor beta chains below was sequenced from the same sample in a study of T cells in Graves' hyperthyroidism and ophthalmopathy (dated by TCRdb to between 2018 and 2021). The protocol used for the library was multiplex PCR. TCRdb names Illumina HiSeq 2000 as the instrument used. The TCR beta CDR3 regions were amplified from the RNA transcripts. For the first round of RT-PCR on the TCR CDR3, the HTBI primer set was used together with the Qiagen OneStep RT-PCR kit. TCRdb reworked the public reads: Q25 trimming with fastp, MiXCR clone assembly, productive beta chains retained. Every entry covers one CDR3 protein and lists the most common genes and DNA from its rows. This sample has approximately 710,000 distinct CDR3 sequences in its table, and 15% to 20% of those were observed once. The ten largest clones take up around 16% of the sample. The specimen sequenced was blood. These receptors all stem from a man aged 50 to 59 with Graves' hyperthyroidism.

DNA of the CDR3: TGCGCCAGCAGCGAGGGTGTCTATGGCTACACCTTC. Translating it yields CASSEGVYGYTF. The chain is built from TRBV5-1 and TRBJ1-2; the D is unclear. This CDR3 is built from 12 residues. Trimming took off 4 bases at V and 4 bases at J, with 8 bases between the two ends. Germline V lookup: CDR1 SGHRS, CDR2 YFSETQ. Full variable domain (remainder filled in from reference TRBV5-1 and TRBJ1-2): KAGVTQTPRYLIKTRGQQVTLSCSPISGHRSVSWYQQTPGQGLQFLFEYFSETQRNKGNFPGRFSGRQFSNSRSEMNVSTLELGDSALYLCASSEGVYGYTFGSGTRLTVV.

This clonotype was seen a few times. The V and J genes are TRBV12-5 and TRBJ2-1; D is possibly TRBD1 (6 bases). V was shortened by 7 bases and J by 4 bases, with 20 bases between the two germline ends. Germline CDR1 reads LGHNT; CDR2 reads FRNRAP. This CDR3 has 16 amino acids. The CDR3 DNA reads TGTGCTAGTGCCTCGAGGGGGTGGGGAGCTTACAATGAGCAGTTCTTC. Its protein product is CASASRGWGAYNEQFF.

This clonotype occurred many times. The DNA for the CDR3 is TGTGCCAGCAGTGAAATCGGGTGGCGTGACGACTCAAATTCACCCCTCCACTTT. This translates into CASSEIGWRDDSNSPLHF. The V and J genes are TRBV2 and TRBJ1-6; no firm D call. The CDR3 length is 18 residues. Trimming cost V 2 bases and J 7 bases, with 21 bases left between them. Germline loops: CDR1 SNHLY, CDR2 FYNNEI.

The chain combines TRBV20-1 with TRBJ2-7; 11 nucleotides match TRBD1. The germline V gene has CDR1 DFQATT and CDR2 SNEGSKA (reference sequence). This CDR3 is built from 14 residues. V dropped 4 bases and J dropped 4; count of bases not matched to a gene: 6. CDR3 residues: CSATRTGGSYEQYF. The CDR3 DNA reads TGCAGTGCTACTAGGACAGGGGGCTCGTACGAGCAGTACTTC.

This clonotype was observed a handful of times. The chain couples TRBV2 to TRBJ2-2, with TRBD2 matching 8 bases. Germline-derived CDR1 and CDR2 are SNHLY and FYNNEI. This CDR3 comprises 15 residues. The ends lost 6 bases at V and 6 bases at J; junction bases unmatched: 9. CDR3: CASSWTGGTAGELFF. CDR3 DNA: TGTGCCAGCAGCTGGACGGGGGGGACGGCCGGGGAGCTGTTTTTT.

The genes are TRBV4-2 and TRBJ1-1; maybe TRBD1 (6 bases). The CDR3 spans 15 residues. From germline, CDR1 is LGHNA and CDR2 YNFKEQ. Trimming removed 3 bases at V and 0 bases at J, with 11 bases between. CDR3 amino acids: CASSHLTGLNTEAFF. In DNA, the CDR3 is TGTGCCAGCAGCCATTTAACAGGGTTGAACACTGAAGCTTTCTTT.

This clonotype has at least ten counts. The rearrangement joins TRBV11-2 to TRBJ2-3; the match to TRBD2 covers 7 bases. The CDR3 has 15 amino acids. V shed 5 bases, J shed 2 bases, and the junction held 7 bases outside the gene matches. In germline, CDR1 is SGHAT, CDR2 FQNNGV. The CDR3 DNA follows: TGTGCCAGCAGCCGGACTAGTCTTTACACAGATACGCAGTATTTT. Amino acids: CASSRTSLYTDTQYF. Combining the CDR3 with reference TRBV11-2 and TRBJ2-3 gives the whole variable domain EAGVAQSPRYKIIEKRQSVAFWCNPISGHATLYWYQQILGQGPKLLIQFQNNGVVDDSQLPKDRFSAERLKGVDSTLKIQPAKLEDSAVYLCASSRTSLYTDTQYFGPGTRLTVL.

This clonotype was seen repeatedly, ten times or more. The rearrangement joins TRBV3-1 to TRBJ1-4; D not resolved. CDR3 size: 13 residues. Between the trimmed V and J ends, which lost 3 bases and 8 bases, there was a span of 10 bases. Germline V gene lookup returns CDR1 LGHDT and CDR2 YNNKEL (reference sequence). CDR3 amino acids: CASSQARREKLFF. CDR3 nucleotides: TGTGCCAGCAGCCAGGCGAGGCGGGAAAAACTGTTTTTT.

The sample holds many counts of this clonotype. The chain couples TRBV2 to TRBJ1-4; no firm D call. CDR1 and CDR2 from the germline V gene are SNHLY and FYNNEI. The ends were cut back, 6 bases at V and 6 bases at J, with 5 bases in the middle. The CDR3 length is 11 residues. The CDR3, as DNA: TGTGCCAGCAGCGAACATGAAAAACTGTTTTTT. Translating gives CASSEHEKLFF.

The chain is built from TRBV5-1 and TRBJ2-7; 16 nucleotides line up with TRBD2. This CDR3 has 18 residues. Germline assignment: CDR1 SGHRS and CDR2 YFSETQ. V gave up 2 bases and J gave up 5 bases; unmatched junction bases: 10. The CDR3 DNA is TGCGCCAGCAGCTTTCCCGGGACTAGCGGGAGGGCCCCCCACGAGCAGTACTTC. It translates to CASSFPGTSGRAPHEQYF. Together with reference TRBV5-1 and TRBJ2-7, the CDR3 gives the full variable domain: KAGVTQTPRYLIKTRGQQVTLSCSPISGHRSVSWYQQTPGQGLQFLFEYFSETQRNKGNFPGRFSGRQFSNSRSEMNVSTLELGDSALYLCASSFPGTSGRAPHEQYFGPGTRLTVT.

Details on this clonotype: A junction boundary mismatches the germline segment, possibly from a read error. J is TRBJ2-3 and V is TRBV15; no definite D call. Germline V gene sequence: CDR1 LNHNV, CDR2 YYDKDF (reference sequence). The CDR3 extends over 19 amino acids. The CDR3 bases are TGTGTCACCAGCAGAGTGTTTTGGGGTCAGAGCTCTAGCACAGATACGCAGTATTTT. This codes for CVTSRVFWGQSSSTDTQYF.

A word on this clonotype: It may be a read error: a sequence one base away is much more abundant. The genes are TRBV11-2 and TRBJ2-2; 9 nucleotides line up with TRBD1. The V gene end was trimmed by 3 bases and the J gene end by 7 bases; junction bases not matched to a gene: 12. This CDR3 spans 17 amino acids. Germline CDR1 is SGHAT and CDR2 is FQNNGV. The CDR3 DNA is TGTGCCAGCAGCTTCACCCTCCTTGACAGGGGGGTCGGGGAGCTGTTTTTT. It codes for CASSFTLLDRGVGELFF. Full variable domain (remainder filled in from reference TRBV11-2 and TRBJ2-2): EAGVAQSPRYKIIEKRQSVAFWCNPISGHATLYWYQQILGQGPKLLIQFQNNGVVDDSQLPKDRFSAERLKGVDSTLKIQPAKLEDSAVYLCASSFTLLDRGVGELFFGEGSRLTVL.

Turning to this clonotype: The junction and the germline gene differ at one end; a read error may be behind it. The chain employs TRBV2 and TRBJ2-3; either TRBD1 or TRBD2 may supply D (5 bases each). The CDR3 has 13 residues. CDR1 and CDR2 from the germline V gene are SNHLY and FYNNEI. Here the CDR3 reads CANSEVGADTQYF. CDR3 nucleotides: TGTGCCAACAGTGAAGTGGGGGCAGATACGCAGTATTTT.

The CDR3 region has the DNA TGTGCCTTGGACAAGAACACCGGGGAGCTGTTTTTT. It codes for CALDKNTGELFF. The J gene is TRBJ2-2, the V gene TRBV30, with D possibly TRBD1 on 5 matching bases. Germline V gene lookup returns CDR1 GTSNPN and CDR2 SVGIG (reference sequence). The V gene lost 7 bases and the J gene lost 1 base, with 7 bases spanning the gap. The CDR3 runs to 12 residues.

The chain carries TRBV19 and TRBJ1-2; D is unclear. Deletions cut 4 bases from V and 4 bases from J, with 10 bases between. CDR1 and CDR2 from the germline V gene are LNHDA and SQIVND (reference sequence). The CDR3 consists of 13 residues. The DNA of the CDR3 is TGTGCCAGTAGTACCGACGTCTCCTATGGCTACACCTTC. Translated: CASSTDVSYGYTF.

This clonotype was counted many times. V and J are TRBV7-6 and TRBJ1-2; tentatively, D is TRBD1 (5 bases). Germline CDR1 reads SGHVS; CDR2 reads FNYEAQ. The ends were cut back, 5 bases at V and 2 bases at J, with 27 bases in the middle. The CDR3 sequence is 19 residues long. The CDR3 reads CASSRGSQGSLFGNYGYTF. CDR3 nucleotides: TGTGCCAGCAGCCGCGGATCTCAGGGATCCCTATTCGGAAACTATGGCTACACCTTC.

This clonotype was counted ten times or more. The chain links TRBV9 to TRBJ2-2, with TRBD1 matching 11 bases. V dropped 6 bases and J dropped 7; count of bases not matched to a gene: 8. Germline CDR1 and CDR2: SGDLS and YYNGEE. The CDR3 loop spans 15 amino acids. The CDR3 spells CASTAEDRGRGELFF. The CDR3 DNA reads TGTGCCAGCACCGCCGAGGACAGGGGGCGCGGGGAGCTGTTTTTT.

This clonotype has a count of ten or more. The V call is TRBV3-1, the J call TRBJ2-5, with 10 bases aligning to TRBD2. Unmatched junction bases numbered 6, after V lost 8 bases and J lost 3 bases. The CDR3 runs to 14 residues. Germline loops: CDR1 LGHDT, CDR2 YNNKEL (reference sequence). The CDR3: CASFSGRVEETQYF. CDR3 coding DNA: TGTGCCAGCTTCAGCGGGAGGGTGGAAGAGACCCAGTACTTC.

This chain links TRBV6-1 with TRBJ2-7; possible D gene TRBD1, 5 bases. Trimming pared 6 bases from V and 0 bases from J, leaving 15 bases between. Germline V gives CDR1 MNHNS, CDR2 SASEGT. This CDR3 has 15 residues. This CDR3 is CASRLTVRLSYEQYF. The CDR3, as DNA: TGTGCCAGCAGATTGACAGTACGTCTCTCCTACGAGCAGTACTTC.

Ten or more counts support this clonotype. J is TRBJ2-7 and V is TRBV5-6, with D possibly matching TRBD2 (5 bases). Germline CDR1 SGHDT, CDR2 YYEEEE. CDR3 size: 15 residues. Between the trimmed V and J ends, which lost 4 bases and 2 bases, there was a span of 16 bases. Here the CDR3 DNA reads TGTGCCAGCAGCGCTCTTAGCTTTAGCGCCTACGAGCAGTACTTC. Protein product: CASSALSFSAYEQYF. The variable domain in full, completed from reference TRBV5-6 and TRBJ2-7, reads DAGVTQSPTHLIKTRGQQVTLRCSPKSGHDTVSWYQQALGQGPQFIFQYYEEEERQRGNFPDRFSGHQFPNYSSELNVNALLLGDSALYLCASSALSFSAYEQYFGPGTRLTVT.

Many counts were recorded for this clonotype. The CDR3 DNA sequence: TGTGCCAGCAGTGCCTTACTAGTTTCCCTGAGAGATACGCAGTATTTT. This gives the protein CASSALLVSLRDTQYF. The rearrangement uses TRBV28 and TRBJ2-3; a weak D match, TRBD2 (5 bases). V lost 5 bases and J 5 bases, leaving 20 bases between the germline ends. The CDR3 sequence is 16 residues long. The germline gives CDR1 MDHEN, CDR2 SYDVKM.

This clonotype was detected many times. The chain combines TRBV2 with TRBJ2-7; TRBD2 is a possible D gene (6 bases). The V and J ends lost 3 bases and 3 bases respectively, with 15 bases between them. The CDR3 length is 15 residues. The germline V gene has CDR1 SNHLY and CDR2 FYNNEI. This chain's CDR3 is CASSEKTSLLYEQYF. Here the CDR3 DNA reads TGTGCCAGCAGTGAGAAAACTAGCCTACTCTACGAGCAGTACTTC.

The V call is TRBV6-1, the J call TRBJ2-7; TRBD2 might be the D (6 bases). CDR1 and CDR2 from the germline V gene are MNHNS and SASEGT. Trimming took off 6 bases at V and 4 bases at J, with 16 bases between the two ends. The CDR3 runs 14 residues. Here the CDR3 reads CASRRLLASYEQYF. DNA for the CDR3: TGTGCCAGCAGAAGGTTACTAGCCTCTTACGAGCAGTACTTC.

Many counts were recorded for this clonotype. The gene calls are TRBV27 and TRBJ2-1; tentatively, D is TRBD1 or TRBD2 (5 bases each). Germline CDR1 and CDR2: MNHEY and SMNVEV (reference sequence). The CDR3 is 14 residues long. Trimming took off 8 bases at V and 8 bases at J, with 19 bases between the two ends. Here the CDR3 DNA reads TGTGCCAGCGCCACCTCGGGGCGGGCCCATGAGCAGTTCTTC. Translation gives CASATSGRAHEQFF.